A single sample is the source of the 24 T cell receptor beta chains below, sequenced in a study of blood T cell repertoires in COVID-19 (dated by TCRdb to between 2020 and 2021). To prepare the library, the immunoSEQ multiplex PCR assay was applied. Sourced from immuneACCESS, this table was stored by TCRdb with only in-frame sequences that have V and J called. A share of the clones is absent; for the studies checked, an unresolved V gene accounts for under half, and the remainder has no known explanation. Recorded for this sample are hundreds of thousands of clones; about 88% of them occurred a single time. Around 2.5% of the sample comes from the top ten. Sequenced material: PBMCs or T cells enriched from blood (not recorded which). Receptors were obtained from a man aged 60 to 69 who had recovered from COVID-19.

This chain's CDR3 is CASSLQAPYYEQYF. In nucleotides, the CDR3 is TGTGCCAGCAGCTTGCAAGCTCCCTACTACGAGCAGTACTTC. V usage is TRBV5-5 and J usage is TRBJ2-7; D unclear. The CDR3 sequence is 14 residues long. Germline V gene data show CDR1 as SGHKS and CDR2 as YYEKEE (reference sequence). V was trimmed by 1 base and J by 3 bases, leaving 11 bases between them.

This clone was observed a handful of times. The rearrangement links TRBV4-1 to TRBJ1-4; the D is unclear. The CDR3 length is 16 residues. V lost 8 bases, J lost 3 bases, and 19 bases lay in between. Germline values: CDR1 MGHRA, CDR2 YSYEKL. CDR3: CASAGRWEAPNEKLFF. In nucleotides, the CDR3 is TGCGCCAGCGCTGGTCGTTGGGAGGCACCTAATGAAAAACTGTTTTTT.

The chain uses TRBV3-1 (or the pseudogene TRBV3-2) and TRBJ2-2; the D gene is possibly TRBD2 (5 bases). The CDR3 is 16 residues long. Trimming shortened V by 1 base and J by 5 bases, and 14 bases separated the two germline ends. Germline CDR1 and CDR2: LGHDT and YNNKEL (reference sequence). CDR3 amino acids: CASSQVWVARTGELFF. The DNA for the CDR3 is TGTGCCAGCAGCCAAGTCTGGGTAGCGAGAACCGGGGAGCTGTTTTTT.

The gene calls are TRBV2 and TRBJ2-4; D may be TRBD1 (10 bases). V was pared by 6 bases and J by 4 bases, with 37 bases between. This CDR3 region has 22 residues. The V gene's germline CDR1 is SNHLY and CDR2 FYNNEI. The CDR3 DNA follows: TGTGCCAGCAGACAATTATACTCCGGGACAGGGGTTCTAGCGGGATCAAAAAACATTCAGTACTTC. It translates to CASRQLYSGTGVLAGSKNIQYF.

The chain has TRBV7-3 and TRBJ2-3, with TRBD2 identical over 7 bases. The CDR3 is made up of 14 amino acids. Trimming removed 5 bases from V and 4 bases from J; junction bases left unmatched: 6. Germline V gene lookup returns CDR1 SGHTA and CDR2 FQGTGA. DNA for the CDR3: TGTGCCAGCAGCGCCGCGGGGGTTCCAGATACGCAGTATTTT. It is translated as CASSAAGVPDTQYF.

This chain connects TRBV6-5 to TRBJ1-1; D uncertain. V was shortened by 6 bases and J by 0 bases, with 8 bases between the two germline ends. Germline V gene data show CDR1 as MNHEY and CDR2 as SVGAGI. The CDR3 has 13 residues. CDR3 sequence (DNA): TGTGCCAGCAGATCTACCCTGAACACTGAAGCTTTCTTT. Protein sequence: CASRSTLNTEAFF.

The rearrangement links TRBV9 to TRBJ1-2; 12 bases map to TRBD1. The CDR3 is made up of 16 amino acids. Germline lookup yields CDR1 SGDLS and CDR2 YYNGEE. With V trimmed by 6 bases and J by 6 bases, 12 bases remained unmatched. CDR3 DNA sequence: TGTGCCAGCAACCAAGGGGACAGGGGGCATTATAATGGCTACACCTTC. The encoded protein is CASNQGDRGHYNGYTF.

V usage is TRBV5-4 and J usage is TRBJ1-1; tentative D call: TRBD1 (5 bases). There are 14 residues in the CDR3. The V and J ends lost 4 bases and 1 base respectively, with 11 bases between them. Germline V gene data show CDR1 as SGHNT and CDR2 as YYREEE (reference sequence). Here the CDR3 reads CASSQGLTNTEAFF. For the CDR3, the DNA is TGTGCCAGCAGCCAGGGACTGACGAACACTGAAGCTTTCTTT.

The chain joins TRBV19 to TRBJ1-1; D gene ambiguous. The CDR3 is 14 amino acids. Trimming removed 7 bases from V and 1 base from J, with 13 bases in between. Germline V gives CDR1 LNHDA, CDR2 SQIVND (reference sequence). The CDR3 here is CASTTSRGNTEAFF. CDR3 DNA: TGTGCCAGTACCACCTCTCGGGGGAACACTGAAGCTTTCTTT.

The J gene is TRBJ1-1, the V gene TRBV4-1; D unclear. The CDR3 extends over 18 amino acids. Trimming removed 3 bases from V and 1 base from J, with 21 bases in between. Germline V lookup: CDR1 MGHRA, CDR2 YSYEKL. Written as DNA, the CDR3 is TGCGCCAGCAGCCACGTATCCTCCTTGGCGGGGTCGAACACTGAAGCTTTCTTT. This encodes CASSHVSSLAGSNTEAFF.

The gene calls are TRBV7-2 and TRBJ1-1; a weak D match, TRBD1 (5 bases). The germline CDR1 and CDR2 sequences are SGHTA and FQGNSA. Trimming left V 5 bases short and J 0 bases short, with 13 bases between. CDR3 length equals 15 residues. The CDR3, as DNA: TGTGCCAGCAGCCCACGGACAATCATGAACACTGAAGCTTTCTTT. Its translation: CASSPRTIMNTEAFF.

The table lists this clone with a count of one. The chain uses TRBV20-1 and TRBJ2-7; D might be TRBD1 (6 bases). V was pared by 5 bases and J by 3 bases, with 8 bases between. Germline CDR1 is DFQATT and CDR2 is SNEGSKA (reference sequence). This CDR3 has 11 residues. For the CDR3, the DNA is TGCAGTGCTCCAGGGGACTACGAGCAGTACTTC. It encodes CSAPGDYEQYF.

The chain combines TRBV6-5 with TRBJ2-5, with 9 bases identical to TRBD1. The CDR3 has 15 residues. V lost 5 bases and J lost 5; bases outside the gene matches: 9. Germline V gives CDR1 MNHEY, CDR2 SVGAGI. CDR3 protein: CASSKPTGGVETQYF. The CDR3 DNA is TGTGCCAGCAGTAAACCAACAGGGGGCGTCGAGACCCAGTACTTC.

The gene calls are TRBV7-8 and TRBJ1-5, with a tentative D call TRBD1 (5 bases). Germline CDR1 reads SGHVS; CDR2 reads FQNEAQ. The CDR3 contains 16 residues. The germline V and J ends were trimmed by 1 base and 3 bases, with 13 bases remaining between them. CDR3 in DNA: TGTGCCAGCAGCTTAGGGGGCGGGGCGTACAATCAGCCCCAGCATTTT. This encodes CASSLGGGAYNQPQHF.

The CDR3 here is CASSQAPHGGREETQYF. For the CDR3, the DNA is TGTGCCAGCAGCCAAGCCCCCCACGGCGGCCGGGAAGAGACCCAGTACTTC. The chain carries TRBV4-2 and TRBJ2-5, with D uncertain. V shed 1 base and J shed 3 bases, with 18 bases lying between them. Germline assignment: CDR1 LGHNA and CDR2 YNFKEQ. The CDR3 runs to 17 residues.

V usage is TRBV7-9 and J usage is TRBJ1-2, with a possible D match to TRBD1 (6 bases). CDR3 length: 14 residues. V gave up 7 bases and J gave up 8 bases, with 20 bases separating them. Germline values: CDR1 SEHNR, CDR2 FQNEAQ (reference sequence). The CDR3 loop is CASNTGTLFHGYTF. In DNA, the CDR3 is TGTGCCAGCAATACAGGGACCCTTTTTCACGGCTACACCTTC.

This clone has just a few counts. This chain links TRBV3-1 (or the pseudogene TRBV3-2) with TRBJ1-1; perhaps TRBD1 as D (5 bases). Germline CDR1 and CDR2: LGHDT and YNNKEL (reference sequence). V lost 0 bases and J 10 bases, leaving 9 bases between the germline ends. This CDR3 is 12 amino acids long. In DNA form, the CDR3 reads TGTGCCAGCAGCCAAGACAGGGTAAGAGCTTTCTTT. Its translation is CASSQDRVRAFF.

The V call is TRBV7-3, the J call TRBJ1-1; no definite D call. The V and J ends lost 2 bases and 0 bases respectively, with 13 bases between them. This CDR3 has 16 residues. Germline CDR1 and CDR2: SGHTA and FQGTGA. The CDR3 DNA reads as TGTGCCAGCAGCTTACAGCCCGGGATCATGAACACTGAAGCTTTCTTT. Amino acid sequence: CASSLQPGIMNTEAFF.

V usage is TRBV14 and J usage is TRBJ1-2, with no clear D. The CDR3 spans 12 residues. The germline V gene has CDR1 SGHDN and CDR2 FVKESK. The V end was cut by 1 base, the J end by 8 bases, with 8 bases between. The CDR3 loop is CASSQAEGGYTF. The CDR3 coding sequence is TGTGCCAGCAGCCAAGCGGAGGGCGGCTACACCTTC.

The chain employs TRBV7-8 and TRBJ2-1; 9 nucleotides line up with TRBD2. V gave up 5 bases and J gave up 8 bases; unmatched junction bases: 13. Germline-derived CDR1 and CDR2 are SGHVS and FQNEAQ. This CDR3 has 16 residues. CDR3 nucleotide sequence: TGTGCCAGCAGCCTCCATCCGGGACTAGCTTATGATGAGCAGTTCTTC. Amino acids: CASSLHPGLAYDEQFF.

This clone was detected only once. The chain is built from TRBV12-3 or TRBV12-4 and TRBJ2-1; D remains unclear. Deletions cut 7 bases from V and 8 bases from J, with 15 bases between. The CDR3 runs 13 residues. CDR3 sequence reads: CASTQNYGHEQFF. The CDR3 DNA is TGTGCCAGCACCCAGAACTACGGCCATGAGCAGTTCTTC.

V is TRBV2 and J is TRBJ1-2; no clear D. The ends were cut back, 2 bases at V and 5 bases at J, with 6 bases in the middle. CDR3 length: 12 residues. In germline, CDR1 is SNHLY, CDR2 FYNNEI. The CDR3 region is CASSELQYGYTF. The DNA for the CDR3 is TGTGCCAGCAGTGAATTACAGTATGGCTACACCTTC. The whole variable domain, filled in from reference TRBV2 and TRBJ1-2, reads EPEVTQTPSHQVTQMGQEVILRCVPISNHLYFYWYRQILGQKVEFLVSFYNNEISEKSEIFDDQFSVERPDGSNFTLKIRSTKLEDSAMYFCASSELQYGYTFGSGTRLTVV.

The chain joins TRBV24-1 to TRBJ2-1; 8 nucleotides agree with TRBD2. The ends lost 4 bases at V and 13 bases at J; junction bases unmatched: 5. The CDR3 contains 12 residues. The V gene's germline CDR1 is KGHDR and CDR2 SFDVKD. The CDR3 DNA reads as TGTGCCACCAGTGACCCCGGGGGGGGTCAGTTCTTC. This translates into CATSDPGGGQFF.

The chain uses TRBV3-1 (or the pseudogene TRBV3-2) and TRBJ2-3; 7 nucleotides line up with TRBD1. The CDR3 covers 14 residues. Germline lookup yields CDR1 LGHDT and CDR2 YNNKEL (reference sequence). Trimming removed 4 bases from V and 4 bases from J; junction bases left unmatched: 5. CDR3 nucleotides: TGTGCCAGCAGCCCGGGACAGAGAGCAGATACGCAGTATTTT. This translates into CASSPGQRADTQYF.